These 5 T cell receptor beta chains came from one sample sequenced in a study of breast tumors, draining lymph nodes, adjacent tissues (dated by TCRdb to between 2015 and 2016). Library creation used multiplex PCR. The sequencing machine was an Illumina HiSeq 2000. Starting from the raw public reads, TCRdb applied fastp trimming at Q25, assembled clones with MiXCR and retained in-frame beta chains. Merged by CDR3 protein, the rows form single entries marked with the most common genes and DNA. The sample table holds under 250,000 distinct CDR3 sequences, of which less than 40% were seen once. More than 1.3% of the sample rests with the top ten. Lymph node samples came from the axillary draining lymph nodes of breast cancer patients. What was sequenced was axillary lymph node tissue. The receptors here all came from a female donor with breast cancer. Some clones in this sample may be carry-over from other donors' samples.

The chain joins TRBV20-1 to TRBJ2-5; 15 bases align to TRBD2. The V gene end was trimmed by 5 bases and the J gene end by 5 bases; junction bases not matched to a gene: 12. CDR1 is DFQATT and CDR2 is SNEGSKA in the germline V gene (reference sequence). CDR3 length: 17 residues. CDR3 residues: CSAPEGLAGGPVETQYF. CDR3 bases: TGCAGTGCTCCCGAAGGACTAGCGGGAGGGCCCGTGGAGACCCAGTACTTC.

About this clonotype: This may come from a read error, since a much larger clone is one base off. The chain couples TRBV5-1 to TRBJ2-2, with D perhaps given as TRBD1 or TRBD2 (5 bases each). The CDR3 is 13 residues long. Per the germline V gene, CDR1 is SGHRS and CDR2 is YFSETQ. This chain's CDR3 is CASSLSVTGDLFF. The CDR3 DNA is TGCGCCAGCAGCTTGTCCGTCACCGGGGACCTGTTTTTT.

The chain has TRBV24-1 and TRBJ1-5; D remains unclear. Trimming pared 4 bases from V and 5 bases from J, leaving 5 bases between. Germline-derived CDR1 and CDR2 are KGHDR and SFDVKD. This CDR3 spans 12 amino acids. For the CDR3, the DNA is TGTGCCACCAGTGACTACGATCAGCCCCAGCATTTT. It codes for CATSDYDQPQHF.

This clonotype was recorded many times. The rearrangement uses TRBV12-3 or TRBV12-4 and TRBJ2-7; D may be TRBD2 (5 bases). The CDR3 has 14 residues. Trimming pared 5 bases from V and 6 bases from J, leaving 17 bases between. CDR3: CASSAESGWFEQYF. For the CDR3, the DNA is TGTGCCAGCAGTGCTGAATCGGGATGGTTCGAGCAGTACTTC.

The J gene is TRBJ2-7, the V gene TRBV11-2; D gene ambiguous. The CDR3 runs 14 residues. The germline V gene has CDR1 SGHAT and CDR2 FQNNGV. V dropped 6 bases and J dropped 0 bases, with 12 bases sitting between them. The CDR3 reads CASRPTRSSYEQYF. The CDR3 DNA reads TGTGCCAGCAGACCGACCCGGTCCTCCTACGAGCAGTACTTC.